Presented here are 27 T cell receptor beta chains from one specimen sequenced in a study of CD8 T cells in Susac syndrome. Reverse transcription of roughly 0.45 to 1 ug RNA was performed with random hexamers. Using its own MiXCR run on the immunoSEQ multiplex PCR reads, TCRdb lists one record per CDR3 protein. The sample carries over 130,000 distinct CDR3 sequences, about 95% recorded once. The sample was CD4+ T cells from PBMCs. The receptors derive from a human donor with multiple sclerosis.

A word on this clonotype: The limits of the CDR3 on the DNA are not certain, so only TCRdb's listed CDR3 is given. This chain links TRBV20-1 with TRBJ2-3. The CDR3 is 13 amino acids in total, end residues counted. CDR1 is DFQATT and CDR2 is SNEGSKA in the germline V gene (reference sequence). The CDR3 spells CSARTTVADTQYF.

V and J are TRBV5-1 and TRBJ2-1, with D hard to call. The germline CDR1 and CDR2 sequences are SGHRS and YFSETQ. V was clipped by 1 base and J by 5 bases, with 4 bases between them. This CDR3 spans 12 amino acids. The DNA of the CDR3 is TGCGCCAGCAGCTTGTACGACAATGAGCAGTTCTTC. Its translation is CASSLYDNEQFF.

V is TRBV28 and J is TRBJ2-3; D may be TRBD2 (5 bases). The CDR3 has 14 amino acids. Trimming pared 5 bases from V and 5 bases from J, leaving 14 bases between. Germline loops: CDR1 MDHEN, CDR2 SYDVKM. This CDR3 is CASSPTGKGDTQYF. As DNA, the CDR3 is TGTGCCAGCAGTCCGACGGGGAAGGGAGATACGCAGTATTTT.

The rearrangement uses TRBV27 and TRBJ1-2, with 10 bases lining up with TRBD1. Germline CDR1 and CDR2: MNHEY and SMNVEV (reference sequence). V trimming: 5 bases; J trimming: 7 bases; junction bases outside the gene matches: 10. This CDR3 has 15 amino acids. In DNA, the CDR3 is TGTGCCAGCAGTCCTACGGGACAGGGGAAGCTTGGCTACACCTTC. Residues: CASSPTGQGKLGYTF.

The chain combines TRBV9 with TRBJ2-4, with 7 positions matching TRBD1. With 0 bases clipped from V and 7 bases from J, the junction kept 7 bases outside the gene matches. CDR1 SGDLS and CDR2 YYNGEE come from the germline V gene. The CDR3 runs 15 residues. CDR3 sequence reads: CASSVVGDRDNIQYF. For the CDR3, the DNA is TGTGCCAGCAGCGTAGTCGGAGACAGGGACAACATTCAGTACTTC.

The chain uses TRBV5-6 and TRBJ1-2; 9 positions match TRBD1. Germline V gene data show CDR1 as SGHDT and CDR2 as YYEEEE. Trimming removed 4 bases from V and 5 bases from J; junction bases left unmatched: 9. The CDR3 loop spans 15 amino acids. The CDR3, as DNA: TGTGCCAGCAGCGACGGACAGGGGATTGGGTATGGCTACACCTTC. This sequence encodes CASSDGQGIGYGYTF. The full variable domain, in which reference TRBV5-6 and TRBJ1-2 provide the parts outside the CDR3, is DAGVTQSPTHLIKTRGQQVTLRCSPKSGHDTVSWYQQALGQGPQFIFQYYEEEERQRGNFPDRFSGHQFPNYSSELNVNALLLGDSALYLCASSDGQGIGYGYTFGSGTRLTVV.

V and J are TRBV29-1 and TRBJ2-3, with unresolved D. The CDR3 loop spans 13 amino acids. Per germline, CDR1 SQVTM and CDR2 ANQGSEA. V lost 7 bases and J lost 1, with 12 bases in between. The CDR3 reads CSARITRTDTQYF. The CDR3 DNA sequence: TGCAGCGCCCGAATCACTCGCACAGATACGCAGTATTTT.

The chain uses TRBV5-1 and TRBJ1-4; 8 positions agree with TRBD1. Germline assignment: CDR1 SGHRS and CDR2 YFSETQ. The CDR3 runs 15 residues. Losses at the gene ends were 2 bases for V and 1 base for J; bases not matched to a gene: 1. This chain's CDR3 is CASSFTGGTNEKLFF. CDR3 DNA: TGCGCCAGCAGCTTCACAGGGGGAACTAATGAAAAACTGTTTTTT.

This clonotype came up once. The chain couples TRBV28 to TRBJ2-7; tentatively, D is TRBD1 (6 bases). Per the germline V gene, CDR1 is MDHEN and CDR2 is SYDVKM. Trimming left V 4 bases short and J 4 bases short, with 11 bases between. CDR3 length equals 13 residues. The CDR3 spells CASSSQGPYEQYF. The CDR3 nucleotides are TGTGCCAGCAGTTCCCAGGGGCCTTACGAGCAGTACTTC.

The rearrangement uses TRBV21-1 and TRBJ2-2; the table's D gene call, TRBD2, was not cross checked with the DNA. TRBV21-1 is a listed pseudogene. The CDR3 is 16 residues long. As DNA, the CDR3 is TGTGCCAGCAGCAAAGCGGGCGGGCTGAACACCGGGGAGCTGTTTTTT. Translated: CASSKAGGLNTGELFF.

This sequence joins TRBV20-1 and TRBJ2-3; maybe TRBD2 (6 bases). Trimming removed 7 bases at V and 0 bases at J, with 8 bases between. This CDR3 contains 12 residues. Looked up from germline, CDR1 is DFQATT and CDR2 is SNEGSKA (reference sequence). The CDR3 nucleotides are TGCAGTGGCCTAGCGAGCACAGATACGCAGTATTTT. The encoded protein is CSGLASTDTQYF.

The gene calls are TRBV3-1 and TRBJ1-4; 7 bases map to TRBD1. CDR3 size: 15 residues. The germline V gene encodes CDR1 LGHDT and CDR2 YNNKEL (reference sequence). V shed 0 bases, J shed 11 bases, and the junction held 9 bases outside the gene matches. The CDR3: CASSQDETGRGKLFF. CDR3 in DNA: TGTGCCAGCAGCCAAGATGAGACAGGGAGAGGGAAACTGTTTTTT. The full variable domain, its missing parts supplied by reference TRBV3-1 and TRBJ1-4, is DTAVSQTPKYLVTQMGNDKSIKCEQNLGHDTMYWYKQDSKKFLKIMFSYNNKELIINETVPNRFSPKSPDKAHLNLHINSLELGDSAVYFCASSQDETGRGKLFFGSGTQLSVL.

CDR3 coding DNA: TGTGCCAGCAGCGTACTCTCGGGACAGGGACCAGATACGCAGTATTTT. As protein: CASSVLSGQGPDTQYF. J is TRBJ2-3 and V is TRBV7-3; TRBD1 matches 9 bases. V lost 5 bases, J lost 4 bases, and 10 bases stayed unmatched. CDR3 length: 16 residues. Germline CDR1 SGHTA, CDR2 FQGTGA.

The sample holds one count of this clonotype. The CDR3 DNA is TGTGCCAGCAGCTTAGGGGGGACAGGGGCGTACCAAGAGACCCAGTACTTC. Amino acid sequence: CASSLGGTGAYQETQYF. The chain has TRBV7-2 and TRBJ2-5; 10 bases align to TRBD1. Per the germline V gene, CDR1 is SGHTA and CDR2 is FQGNSA. This CDR3 region has 17 residues. V was clipped by 1 base and J by 0 bases; unmatched bases: 5. Using reference TRBV7-2 and TRBJ2-5 for the parts outside the CDR3, the full variable domain is GAGVSQSPSNKVTEKGKDVELRCDPISGHTALYWYRQSLGQGLEFLIYFQGNSAPDKSGLPSDRFSAERTGGSVSTLTIQRTQQEDSAVYLCASSLGGTGAYQETQYFGPGTRLLVL.

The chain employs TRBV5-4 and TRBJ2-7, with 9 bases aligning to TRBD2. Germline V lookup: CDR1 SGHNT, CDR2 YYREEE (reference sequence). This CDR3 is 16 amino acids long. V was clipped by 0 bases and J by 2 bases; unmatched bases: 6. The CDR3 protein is CASSLVSGGTPYEQYF. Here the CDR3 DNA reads TGTGCCAGCAGCTTGGTGAGCGGGGGGACCCCCTACGAGCAGTACTTC.

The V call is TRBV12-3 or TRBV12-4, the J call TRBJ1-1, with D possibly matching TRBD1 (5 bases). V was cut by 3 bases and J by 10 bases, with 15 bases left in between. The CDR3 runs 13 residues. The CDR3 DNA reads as TGTGCCAGCAGTTTCGGGACGGCCCCCACAGCTTTCTTT. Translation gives CASSFGTAPTAFF.

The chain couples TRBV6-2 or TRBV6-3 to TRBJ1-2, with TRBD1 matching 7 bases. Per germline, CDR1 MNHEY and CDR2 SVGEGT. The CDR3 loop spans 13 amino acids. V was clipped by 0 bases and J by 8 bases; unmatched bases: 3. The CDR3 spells CASSYSTGQGYTF. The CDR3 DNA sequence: TGTGCCAGCAGTTACTCGACAGGGCAAGGCTACACCTTC.

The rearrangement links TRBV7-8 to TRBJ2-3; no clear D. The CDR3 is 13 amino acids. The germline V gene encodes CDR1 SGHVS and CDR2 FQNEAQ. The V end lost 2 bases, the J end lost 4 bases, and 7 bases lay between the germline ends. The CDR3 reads CASSLSLPDTQYF. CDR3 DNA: TGTGCCAGCAGCTTAAGTCTTCCAGATACGCAGTATTTT. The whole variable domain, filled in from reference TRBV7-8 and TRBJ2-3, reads GAGVSQSPRYKVAKRGQDVALRCDPISGHVSLFWYQQALGQGPEFLTYFQNEAQLDKSGLPSDRFFAERPEGSVSTLKIQRTQQEDSAVYLCASSLSLPDTQYFGPGTRLTVL.

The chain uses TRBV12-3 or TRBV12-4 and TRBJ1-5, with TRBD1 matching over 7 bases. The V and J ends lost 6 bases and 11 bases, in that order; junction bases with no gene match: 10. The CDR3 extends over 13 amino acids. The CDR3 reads CASSDREGSSQHF. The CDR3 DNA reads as TGTGCCAGCAGCGACAGGGAGGGATCGTCCCAGCATTTT.

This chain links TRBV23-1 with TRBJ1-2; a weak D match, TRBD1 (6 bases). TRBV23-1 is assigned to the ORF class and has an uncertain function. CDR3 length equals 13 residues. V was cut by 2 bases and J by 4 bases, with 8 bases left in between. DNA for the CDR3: TGCGCCAGCAGTCAACTGGACAGCTATGGCTACACCTTC. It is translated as CASSQLDSYGYTF.

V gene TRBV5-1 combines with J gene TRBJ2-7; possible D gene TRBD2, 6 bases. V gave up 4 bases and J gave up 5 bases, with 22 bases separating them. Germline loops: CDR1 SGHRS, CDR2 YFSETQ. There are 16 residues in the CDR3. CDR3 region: CASSRGTFGPANEQYF. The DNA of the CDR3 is TGCGCCAGCAGCCGCGGGACTTTCGGTCCCGCCAACGAGCAGTACTTC.

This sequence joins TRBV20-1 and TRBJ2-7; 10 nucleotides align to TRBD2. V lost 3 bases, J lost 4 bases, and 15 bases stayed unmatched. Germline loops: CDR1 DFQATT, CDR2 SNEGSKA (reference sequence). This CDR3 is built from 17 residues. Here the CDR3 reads CSARKSGLLAGLYEQYF. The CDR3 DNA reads TGCAGTGCTAGGAAATCGGGGCTACTAGCGGGACTGTACGAGCAGTACTTC.

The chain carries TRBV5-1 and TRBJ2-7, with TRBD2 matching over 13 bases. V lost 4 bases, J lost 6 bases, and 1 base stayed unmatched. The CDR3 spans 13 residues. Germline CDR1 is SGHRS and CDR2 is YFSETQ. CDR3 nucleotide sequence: TGCGCCAGCAGCCGGACTAGCGGGAGCGAGCAGTACTTC. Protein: CASSRTSGSEQYF.

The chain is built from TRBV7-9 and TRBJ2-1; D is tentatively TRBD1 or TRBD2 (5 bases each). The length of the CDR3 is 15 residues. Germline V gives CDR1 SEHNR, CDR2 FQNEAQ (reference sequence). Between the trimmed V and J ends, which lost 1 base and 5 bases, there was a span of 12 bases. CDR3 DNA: TGTGCCAGCAGCTTAGAGGGGCAGGGAGACAATGAGCAGTTCTTC. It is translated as CASSLEGQGDNEQFF.

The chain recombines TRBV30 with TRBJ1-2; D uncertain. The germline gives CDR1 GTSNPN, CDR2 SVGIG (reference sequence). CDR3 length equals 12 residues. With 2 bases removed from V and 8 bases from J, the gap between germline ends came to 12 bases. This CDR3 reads CAWSPLSRGYTF. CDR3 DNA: TGTGCCTGGAGTCCGTTAAGCCGGGGCTACACCTTC.

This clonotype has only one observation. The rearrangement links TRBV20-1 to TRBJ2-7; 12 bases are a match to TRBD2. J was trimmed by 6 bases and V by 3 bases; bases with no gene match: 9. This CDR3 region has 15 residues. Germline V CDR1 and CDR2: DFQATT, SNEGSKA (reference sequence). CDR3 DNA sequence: TGCAGTGCTAGCGGTTCGCTAGCGGGGGGGCTCGAGCAGTACTTC. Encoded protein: CSASGSLAGGLEQYF.

The CDR3: CASSPTAGADTQYF. Written as DNA, the CDR3 is TGCGCCAGCAGCCCGACGGCGGGAGCAGATACGCAGTATTTT. The V gene is TRBV5-1, the J gene TRBJ2-3; 7 nucleotides match TRBD2. V was clipped by 4 bases and J by 4 bases; unmatched bases: 6. The CDR3 loop spans 14 amino acids. Germline lookup yields CDR1 SGHRS and CDR2 YFSETQ.